A selection of T cell receptor beta chains follows, all from one sample in a study of radiation and T cells in renal cell carcinoma. Sequenced by immunoSEQ multiplex PCR; TCRdb stores in-frame clones only, minus some. Seen here are about 77,000 clones, 75% to 90% observed once, and the top ten hold 2.4%. The specimen comprised blood, sampled from a patient whose treatment included radiotherapy and nephrectomy. All receptors derive from a woman aged 60-75 years with renal cell carcinoma. Each CDR3 is given with its conserved first and last residue. A D gene is named only where the DNA matches it firmly.

cdr3_nt: TGTGCCAGCAGTAGGGGCGAAAAACTGTTTTTT
cdr3_aa: CASSRGEKLFF
v_call: TRBV6-5
d_call: .
j_call: TRBJ1-4

cdr3_nt: TGTGCCAGCAGCGTAGGCCCAGGGGAAGGGGAGCTGTTTTTT
cdr3_aa: CASSVGPGEGELFF
v_call: TRBV7-9
d_call: .
j_call: TRBJ2-2

cdr3_nt: TGTGCCAGCAGTGGGGCGCGCTCTGGAAACACCATATATTTT
cdr3_aa: CASSGARSGNTIYF
v_call: TRBV6-1
d_call: .
j_call: TRBJ1-3

cdr3_nt: TGTGCCAGCAGCTCCAAACCCGGGCCATTTAGGAAGAACACTGAAGCTTTCTTT
cdr3_aa: CASSSKPGPFRKNTEAFF
v_call: TRBV11-2
d_call: .
j_call: TRBJ1-1

cdr3_nt: TGTGCCAGCCGAGAGGGGTCCTCTGGAAACACCATATATTTT
cdr3_aa: CASREGSSGNTIYF
v_call: TRBV6-5
d_call: .
j_call: TRBJ1-3

cdr3_nt: TGTGCCAGCAGCTCCGGACCGGGGAATGAAGGGGGCTACACCTTC
cdr3_aa: CASSSGPGNEGGYTF
v_call: TRBV7-9
d_call: .
j_call: TRBJ1-2

cdr3_nt: TGTGCCAGCAGCTTAGGGGGGCAGGTTTACTCCTACGAGCAGTACTTC
cdr3_aa: CASSLGGQVYSYEQYF
v_call: TRBV7-2
d_call: .
j_call: TRBJ2-7

cdr3_nt: TGTGCCAGCTCACCACCGGGACAGGTTACAAATGAGCAGTTCTTC
cdr3_aa: CASSPPGQVTNEQFF
v_call: TRBV18
d_call: TRBD1
j_call: TRBJ2-1

cdr3_nt: TGTGCCAGCAGCGTAACAGCGACAGAGAACACTGAAGCTTTCTTT
cdr3_aa: CASSVTATENTEAFF
v_call: TRBV9
d_call: .
j_call: TRBJ1-1

cdr3_nt: TGTGCCAGCAGCTTATACCCCCCCCTAGCGAGGTACAATGAGCAGTTCTTC
cdr3_aa: CASSLYPPLARYNEQFF
v_call: TRBV7-3
d_call: .
j_call: TRBJ2-1

cdr3_nt: TGTGCCAGCAGGAGTAACGGGTATGGCTACACCTTC
cdr3_aa: CASRSNGYGYTF
v_call: TRBV5-4
d_call: .
j_call: TRBJ1-2